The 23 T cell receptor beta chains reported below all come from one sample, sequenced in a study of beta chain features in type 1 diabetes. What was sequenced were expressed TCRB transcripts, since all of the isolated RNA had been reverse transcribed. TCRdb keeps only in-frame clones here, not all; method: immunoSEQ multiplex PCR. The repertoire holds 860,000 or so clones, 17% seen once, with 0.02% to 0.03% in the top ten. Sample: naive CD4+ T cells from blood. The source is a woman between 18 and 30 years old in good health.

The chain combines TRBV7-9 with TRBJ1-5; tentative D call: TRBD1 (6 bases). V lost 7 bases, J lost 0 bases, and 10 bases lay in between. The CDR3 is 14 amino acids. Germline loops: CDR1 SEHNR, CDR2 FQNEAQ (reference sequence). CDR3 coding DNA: TGTGCCAGCATCGACAGGCTTAGCAATCAGCCCCAGCATTTT. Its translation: CASIDRLSNQPQHF.

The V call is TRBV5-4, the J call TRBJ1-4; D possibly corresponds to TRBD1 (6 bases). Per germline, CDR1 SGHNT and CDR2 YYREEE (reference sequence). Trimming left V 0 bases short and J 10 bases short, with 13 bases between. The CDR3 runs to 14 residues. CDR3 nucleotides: TGTGCCAGCAGCTTGGCAGGGGTTAACGGAAAACTGTTTTTT. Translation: CASSLAGVNGKLFF.

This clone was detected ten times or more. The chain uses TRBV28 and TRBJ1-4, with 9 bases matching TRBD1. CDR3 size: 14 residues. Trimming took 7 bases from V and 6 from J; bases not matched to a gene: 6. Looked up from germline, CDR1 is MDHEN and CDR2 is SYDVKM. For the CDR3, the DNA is TGTGCCAGCACTGCCGGGACAGGGCATGAAAAACTGTTTTTT. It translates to CASTAGTGHEKLFF.

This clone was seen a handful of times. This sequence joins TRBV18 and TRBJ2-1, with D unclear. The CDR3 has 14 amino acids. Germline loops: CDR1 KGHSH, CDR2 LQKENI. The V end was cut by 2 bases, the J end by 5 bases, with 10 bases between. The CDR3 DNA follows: TGTGCCAGCTCACCAGCGGCGACCCACAATGAGCAGTTCTTC. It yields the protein CASSPAATHNEQFF.

The CDR3 DNA is TGCGCCAGCCTACCGGACTGGGGACAGGGGATCGAGCAGTACTTC. Translation: CASLPDWGQGIEQYF. The chain joins TRBV23-1 to TRBJ2-7; TRBD1 agrees at 10 bases. TRBV23-1 is recorded as an ORF, its role being uncertain. Trimming removed 8 bases from V and 6 bases from J; junction bases left unmatched: 13. The CDR3 is 15 residues long.

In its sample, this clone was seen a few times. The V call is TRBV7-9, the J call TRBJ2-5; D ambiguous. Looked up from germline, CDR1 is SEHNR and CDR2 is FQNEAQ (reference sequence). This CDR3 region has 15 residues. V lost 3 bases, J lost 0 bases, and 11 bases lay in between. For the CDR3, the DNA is TGTGCCAGCAGCTTGAGTTTCAGGAACCAAGAGACCCAGTACTTC. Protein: CASSLSFRNQETQYF.

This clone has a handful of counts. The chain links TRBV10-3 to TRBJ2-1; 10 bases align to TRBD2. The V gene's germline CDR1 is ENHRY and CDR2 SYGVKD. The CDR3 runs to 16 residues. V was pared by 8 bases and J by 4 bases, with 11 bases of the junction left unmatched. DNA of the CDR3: TGTGCCATCGGCGGGCTGCTAGCGGGAGATTACAATGAGCAGTTCTTC. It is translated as CAIGGLLAGDYNEQFF.

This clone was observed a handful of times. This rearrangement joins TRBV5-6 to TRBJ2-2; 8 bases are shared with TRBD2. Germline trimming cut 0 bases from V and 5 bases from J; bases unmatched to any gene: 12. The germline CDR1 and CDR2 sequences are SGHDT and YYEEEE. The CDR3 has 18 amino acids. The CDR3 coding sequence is TGTGCCAGCAGCTTGGAGAGACTTAGCGGGATACTTACCGGGGAGCTGTTTTTT. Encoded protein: CASSLERLSGILTGELFF.

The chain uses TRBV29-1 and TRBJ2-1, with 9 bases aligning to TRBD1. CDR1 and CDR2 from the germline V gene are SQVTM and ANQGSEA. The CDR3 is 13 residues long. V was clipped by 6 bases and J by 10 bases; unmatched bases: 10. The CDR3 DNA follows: TGCAGCGTCGCACACCCCGGGACAGGGGAGCAGTTCTTC. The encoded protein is CSVAHPGTGEQFF.

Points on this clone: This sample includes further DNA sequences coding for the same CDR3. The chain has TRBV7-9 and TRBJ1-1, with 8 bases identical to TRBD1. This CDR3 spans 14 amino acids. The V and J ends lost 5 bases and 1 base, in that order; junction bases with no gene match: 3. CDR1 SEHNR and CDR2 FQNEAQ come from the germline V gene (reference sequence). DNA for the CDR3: TGTGCCAGCAGCCTCGGACAGGGGAACACTGAAGCTTTCTTT. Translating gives CASSLGQGNTEAFF.

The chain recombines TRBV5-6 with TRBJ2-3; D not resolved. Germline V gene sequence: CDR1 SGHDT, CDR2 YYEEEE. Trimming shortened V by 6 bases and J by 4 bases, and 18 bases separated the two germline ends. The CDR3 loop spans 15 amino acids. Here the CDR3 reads CASTKVLHGPDTQYF. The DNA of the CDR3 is TGTGCCAGCACAAAAGTCTTGCATGGGCCAGATACGCAGTATTTT.

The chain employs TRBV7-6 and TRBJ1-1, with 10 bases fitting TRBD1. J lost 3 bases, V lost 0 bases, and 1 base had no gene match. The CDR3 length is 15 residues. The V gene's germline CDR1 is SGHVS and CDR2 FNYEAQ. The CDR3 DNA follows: TGTGCCAGCAGCTTAGCCGGGACAGGGGACACTGAAGCTTTCTTT. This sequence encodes CASSLAGTGDTEAFF.

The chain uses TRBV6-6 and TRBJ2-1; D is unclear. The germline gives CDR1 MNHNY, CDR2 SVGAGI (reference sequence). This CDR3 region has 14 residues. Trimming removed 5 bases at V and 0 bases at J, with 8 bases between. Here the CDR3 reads CASSLQSSYNEQFF. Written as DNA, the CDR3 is TGTGCCAGCAGTCTCCAGAGCTCCTACAATGAGCAGTTCTTC.

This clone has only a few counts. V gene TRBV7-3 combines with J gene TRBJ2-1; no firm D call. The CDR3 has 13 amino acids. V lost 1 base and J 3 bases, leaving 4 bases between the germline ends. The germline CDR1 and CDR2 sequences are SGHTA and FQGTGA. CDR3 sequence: CASSLSVYNEQFF. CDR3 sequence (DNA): TGTGCCAGCAGCTTAAGTGTCTACAATGAGCAGTTCTTC.

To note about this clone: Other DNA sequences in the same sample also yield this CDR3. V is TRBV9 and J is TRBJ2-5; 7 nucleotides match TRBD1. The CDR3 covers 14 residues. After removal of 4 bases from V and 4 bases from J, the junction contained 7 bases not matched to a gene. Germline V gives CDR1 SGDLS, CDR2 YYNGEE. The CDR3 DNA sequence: TGTGCCAGCAGCCCGACAGGGTCGGGAGAGACCCAGTACTTC. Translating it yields CASSPTGSGETQYF. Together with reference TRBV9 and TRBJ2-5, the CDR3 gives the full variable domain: DSGVTQTPKHLITATGQRVTLRCSPRSGDLSVYWYQQSLDQGLQFLIQYYNGEERAKGNILERFSAQQFPDLHSELNLSSLELGDSALYFCASSPTGSGETQYFGPGTRLLVL.

DNA for the CDR3: TGTGCCAGCAGCCAGGACAGGGACACAGATACGCAGTATTTT. Translating gives CASSQDRDTDTQYF. This chain joins TRBV7-3 and TRBJ2-3, with 8 positions matching TRBD1. J was trimmed by 2 bases and V by 5 bases; bases with no gene match: 3. In germline, CDR1 is SGHTA, CDR2 FQGTGA. This CDR3 has 14 amino acids. The full variable domain, its missing parts supplied by reference TRBV7-3 and TRBJ2-3, is GAGVSQTPSNKVTEKGKYVELRCDPISGHTALYWYRQSLGQGPEFLIYFQGTGAADDSGLPNDRFFAVRPEGSVSTLKIQRTERGDSAVYLCASSQDRDTDTQYFGPGTRLTVL.

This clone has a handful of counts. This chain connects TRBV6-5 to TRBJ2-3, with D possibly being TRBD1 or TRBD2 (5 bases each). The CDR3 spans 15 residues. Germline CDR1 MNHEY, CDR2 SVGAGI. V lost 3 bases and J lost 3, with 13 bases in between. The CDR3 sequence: CASSYSTGRTDTQYF. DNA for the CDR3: TGTGCCAGCAGTTATTCTACGGGACGGACAGATACGCAGTATTTT.

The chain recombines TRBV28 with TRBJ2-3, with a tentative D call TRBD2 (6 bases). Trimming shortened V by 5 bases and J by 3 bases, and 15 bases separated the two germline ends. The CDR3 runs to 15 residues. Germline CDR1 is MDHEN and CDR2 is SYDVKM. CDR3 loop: CASSPRGGGTDTQYF. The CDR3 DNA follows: TGTGCCAGCAGTCCCCGGGGTGGGGGGACAGATACGCAGTATTTT.

The CDR3 loop reads CASKRWGLTGTTNTDTQYF. As DNA, the CDR3 is TGCGCCAGCAAACGATGGGGATTGACAGGGACAACCAACACAGATACGCAGTATTTT. The genes are TRBV5-1 and TRBJ2-3; TRBD1 matches 7 bases. Germline V gives CDR1 SGHRS, CDR2 YFSETQ. This CDR3 is built from 19 residues. The V and J ends lost 6 bases and 2 bases, in that order; junction bases with no gene match: 21.

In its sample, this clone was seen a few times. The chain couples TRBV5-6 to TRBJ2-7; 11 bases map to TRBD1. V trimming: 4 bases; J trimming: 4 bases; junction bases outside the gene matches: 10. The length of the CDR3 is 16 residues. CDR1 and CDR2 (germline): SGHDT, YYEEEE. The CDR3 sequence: CASSIWDRGLSYEQYF. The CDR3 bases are TGTGCCAGCAGCATATGGGACAGGGGGTTATCGTACGAGCAGTACTTC.

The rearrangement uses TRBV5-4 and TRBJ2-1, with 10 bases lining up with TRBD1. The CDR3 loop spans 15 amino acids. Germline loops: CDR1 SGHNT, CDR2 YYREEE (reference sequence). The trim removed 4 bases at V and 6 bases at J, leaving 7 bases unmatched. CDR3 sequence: CASSATGGGFNEQFF. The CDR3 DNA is TGTGCCAGCAGCGCGACAGGGGGCGGTTTCAATGAGCAGTTCTTC.

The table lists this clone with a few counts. Written as DNA, the CDR3 is TGTGCCAGCAGCGCCATCGTTAACTCTGGGGCCAACGTCCTGACTTTC. Encoded protein: CASSAIVNSGANVLTF. This chain joins TRBV7-6 and TRBJ2-6; D not resolved. The germline gives CDR1 SGHVS, CDR2 FNYEAQ. The length of the CDR3 is 16 residues. Trimming removed 5 bases from V and 0 bases from J, with 11 bases in between. Based on the CDR3 plus reference TRBV7-6 and TRBJ2-6, the full variable domain is GAGVSQSPRYKVTKRGQDVALRCDPISGHVSLYWYRQALGQGPEFLTYFNYEAQQDKSGLPNDRFSAERPEGSISTLTIQRTEQRDSAMYRCASSAIVNSGANVLTFGAGSRLTVL.

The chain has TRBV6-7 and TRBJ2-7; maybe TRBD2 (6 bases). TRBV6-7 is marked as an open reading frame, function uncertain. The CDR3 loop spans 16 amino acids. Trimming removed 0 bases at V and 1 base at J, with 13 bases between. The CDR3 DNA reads TGTGCCAGCAGTTACTCGACTTGCGGGGTATCCTACGAGCAGTACTTC. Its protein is CASSYSTCGVSYEQYF.